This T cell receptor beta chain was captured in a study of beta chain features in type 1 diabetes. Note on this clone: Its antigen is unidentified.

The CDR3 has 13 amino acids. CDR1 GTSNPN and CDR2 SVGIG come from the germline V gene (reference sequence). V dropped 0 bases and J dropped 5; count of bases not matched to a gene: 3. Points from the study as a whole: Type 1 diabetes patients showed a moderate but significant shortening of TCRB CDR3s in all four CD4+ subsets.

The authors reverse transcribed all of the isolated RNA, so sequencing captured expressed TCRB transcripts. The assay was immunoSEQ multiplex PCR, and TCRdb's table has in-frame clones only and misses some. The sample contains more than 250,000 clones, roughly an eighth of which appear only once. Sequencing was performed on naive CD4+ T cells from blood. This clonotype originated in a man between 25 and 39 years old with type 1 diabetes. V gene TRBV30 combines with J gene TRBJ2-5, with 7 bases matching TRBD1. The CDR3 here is CAWSVKGGETQYF. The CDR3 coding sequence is TGTGCCTGGAGTGTAAAAGGGGGCGAGACCCAGTACTTC.